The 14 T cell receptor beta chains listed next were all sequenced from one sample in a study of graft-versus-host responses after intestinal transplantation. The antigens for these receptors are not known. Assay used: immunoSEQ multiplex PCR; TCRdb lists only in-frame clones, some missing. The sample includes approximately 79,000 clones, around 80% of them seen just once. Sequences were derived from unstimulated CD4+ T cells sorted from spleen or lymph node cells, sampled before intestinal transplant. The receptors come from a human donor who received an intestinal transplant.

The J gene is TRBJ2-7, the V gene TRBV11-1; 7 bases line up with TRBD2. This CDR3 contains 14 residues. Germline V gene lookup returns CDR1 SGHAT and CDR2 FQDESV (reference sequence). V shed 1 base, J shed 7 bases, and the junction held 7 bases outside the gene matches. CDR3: CASSLVGTIGEQYF. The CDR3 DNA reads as TGTGCCAGCAGCTTAGTAGGGACTATTGGGGAGCAGTACTTC.

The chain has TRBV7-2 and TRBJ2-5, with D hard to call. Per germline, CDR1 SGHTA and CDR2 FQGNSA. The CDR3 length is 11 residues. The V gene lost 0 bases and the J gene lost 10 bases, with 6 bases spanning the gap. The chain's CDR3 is CASSLAPGQYF. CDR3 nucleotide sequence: TGTGCCAGCAGCTTAGCGCCGGGCCAGTACTTC.

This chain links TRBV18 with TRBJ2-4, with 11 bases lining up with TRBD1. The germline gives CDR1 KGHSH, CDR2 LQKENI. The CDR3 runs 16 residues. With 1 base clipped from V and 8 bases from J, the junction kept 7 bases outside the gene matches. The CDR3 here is CASSPQFGTGGDIQYF. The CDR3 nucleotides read TGTGCCAGCTCACCACAATTCGGGACAGGGGGAGACATTCAGTACTTC.

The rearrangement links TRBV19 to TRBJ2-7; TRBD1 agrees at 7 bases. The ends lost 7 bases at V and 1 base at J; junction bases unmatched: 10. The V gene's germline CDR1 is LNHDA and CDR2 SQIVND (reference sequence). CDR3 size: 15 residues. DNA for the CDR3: TGTGCCAGTACCCTTGACCGGGACAGTTCCTACGAGCAGTACTTC. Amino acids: CASTLDRDSSYEQYF.

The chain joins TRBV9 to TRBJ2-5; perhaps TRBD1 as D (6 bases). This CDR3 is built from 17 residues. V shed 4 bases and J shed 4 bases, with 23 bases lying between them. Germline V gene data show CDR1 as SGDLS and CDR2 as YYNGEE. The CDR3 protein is CASSLLGGGGFGETQYF. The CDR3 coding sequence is TGTGCCAGCAGCCTACTCGGTGGGGGCGGGTTTGGAGAGACCCAGTACTTC.

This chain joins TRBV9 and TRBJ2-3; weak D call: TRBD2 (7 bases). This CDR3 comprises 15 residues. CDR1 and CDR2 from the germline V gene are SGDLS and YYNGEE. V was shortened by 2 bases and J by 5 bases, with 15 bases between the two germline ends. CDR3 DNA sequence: TGTGCCAGCAGCGTGCTAGGGGGGGTTGTAGATACGCAGTATTTT. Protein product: CASSVLGGVVDTQYF.

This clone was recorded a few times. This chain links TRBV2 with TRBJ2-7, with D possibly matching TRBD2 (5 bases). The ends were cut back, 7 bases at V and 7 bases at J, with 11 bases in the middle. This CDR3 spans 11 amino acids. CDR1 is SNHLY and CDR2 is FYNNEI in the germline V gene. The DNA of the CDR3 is TGTGCCAGCACCACCCAGCGGGAGCAGTACTTC. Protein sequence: CASTTQREQYF.

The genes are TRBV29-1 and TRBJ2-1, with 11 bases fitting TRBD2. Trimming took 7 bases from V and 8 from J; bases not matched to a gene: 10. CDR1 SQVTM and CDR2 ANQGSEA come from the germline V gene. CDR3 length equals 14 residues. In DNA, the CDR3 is TGCAGCGCAACCCCTAGCGGGGGGTCATATGAGCAGTTCTTC. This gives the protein CSATPSGGSYEQFF.

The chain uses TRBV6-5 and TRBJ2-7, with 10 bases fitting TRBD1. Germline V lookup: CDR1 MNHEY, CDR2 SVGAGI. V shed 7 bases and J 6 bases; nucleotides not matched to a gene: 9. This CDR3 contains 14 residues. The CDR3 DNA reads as TGTGCCAGCACTGGACAGGGGGTGTCGGGCGAGCAGTACTTC. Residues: CASTGQGVSGEQYF.

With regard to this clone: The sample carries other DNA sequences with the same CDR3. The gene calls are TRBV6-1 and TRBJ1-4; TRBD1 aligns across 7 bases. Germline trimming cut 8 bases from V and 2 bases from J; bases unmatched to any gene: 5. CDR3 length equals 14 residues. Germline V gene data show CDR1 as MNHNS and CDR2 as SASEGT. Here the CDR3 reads CASGGTATNEKLFF. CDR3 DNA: TGTGCCAGCGGGGGGACAGCGACTAATGAAAAACTGTTTTTT.

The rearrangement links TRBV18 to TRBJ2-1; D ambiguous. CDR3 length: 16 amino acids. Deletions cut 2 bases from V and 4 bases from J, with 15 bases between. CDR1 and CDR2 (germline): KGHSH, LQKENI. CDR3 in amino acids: CASSPVKPGGYNEQFF. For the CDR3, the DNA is TGTGCCAGCTCACCAGTTAAGCCGGGTGGGTACAATGAGCAGTTCTTC. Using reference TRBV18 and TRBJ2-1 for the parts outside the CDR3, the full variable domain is NAGVMQNPRHLVRRRGQEARLRCSPMKGHSHVYWYRQLPEEGLKFMVYLQKENIIDESGMPKERFSAEFPKEGPSILRIQQVVRGDSAAYFCASSPVKPGGYNEQFFGPGTRLTVL.

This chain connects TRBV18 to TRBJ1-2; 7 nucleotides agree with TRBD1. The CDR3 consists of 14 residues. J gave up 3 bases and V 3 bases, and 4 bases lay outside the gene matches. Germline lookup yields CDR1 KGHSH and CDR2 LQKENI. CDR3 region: CASSPTGTDYGYTF. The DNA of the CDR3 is TGTGCCAGCTCACCGACCGGGACAGACTATGGCTACACCTTC.

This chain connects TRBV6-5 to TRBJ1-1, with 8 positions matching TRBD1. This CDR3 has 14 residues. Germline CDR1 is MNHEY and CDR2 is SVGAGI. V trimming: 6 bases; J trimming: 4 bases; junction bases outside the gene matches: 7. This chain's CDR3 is CASSSIQGGTEAFF. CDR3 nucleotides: TGTGCCAGCAGCTCAATACAGGGGGGCACTGAAGCTTTCTTT.

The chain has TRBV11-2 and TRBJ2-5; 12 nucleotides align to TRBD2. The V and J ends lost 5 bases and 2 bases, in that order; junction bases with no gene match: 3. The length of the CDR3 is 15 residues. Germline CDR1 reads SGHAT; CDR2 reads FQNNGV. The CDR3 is CASSGLAGGQETQYF. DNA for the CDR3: TGTGCCAGCAGCGGCCTAGCGGGGGGGCAAGAGACCCAGTACTTC.